In its sample, the clone carrying this T cell receptor beta chain was seen a few times. Its target is unknown. This record belongs to a study of T cell repertoires in cytomegalovirus infection. Study-level information: Public TCR beta signatures marked donors with CMV infection and the matching HLA.

Study-level results: Using cumulative public TCR beta family frequency, the authors identified those who carried CMV together with the relevant HLA.

A single record per CDR3 protein comes from TCRdb applying MiXCR to the reads. The data contain hundreds of thousands of distinct CDR3 sequences, over 7.5% of them seen just once; the ten biggest clones take up 4.3%. This receptor was obtained from a human donor in good health (CMV status not recorded). Some clones in this sample may be carry-over from other donors' samples. Sequences were obtained from PBMCs.

The CDR3, as DNA: TGCAGTGCATCTCTGGGGGGGAACACTGAAGCTTTCTTT. Translating it yields CSASLGGNTEAFF. The chain couples TRBV20-1 to TRBJ1-1; D is perhaps TRBD1 (5 bases). CDR1 is DFQATT, CDR2 SNEGSKA, per germline (reference sequence). The CDR3 runs to 13 residues. Trimming pared 6 bases from V and 1 base from J, leaving 12 bases between.